Sequencing of this T cell receptor (beta chain) was carried out in a study of blood T cell repertoires in COVID-19. Study details: Acute and convalescent COVID-19 samples came from the United States, Italy and Spain. The cDNA or gDNA used as material had been derived from T cells, B-cell-depleted T cells, or PBMCs.

This CDR3 comprises 13 residues. Germline values: CDR1 LNHDA, CDR2 SQIVND (reference sequence). The ends were cut back, 10 bases at V and 7 bases at J, with 19 bases in the middle. This clone was seen only once. Cohort assignment relied on participant-reported clinical history. In the source study's methods: Reference gene primer amplification in the assay estimated nucleated cell counts. The repertoire was sequenced with immunoSEQ multiplex PCR; TCRdb's copy has only in-frame clones and lacks some. V and J calls and clone size are copied from that table; D and trimming were computed from the DNA. The sample yields under 200,000 clones, roughly 83% seen once.

Sequencing used PBMCs or T cells enriched from blood (not recorded which). The receptor's source is a middle-aged man with acute COVID-19. This chain joins TRBV19 and TRBJ1-1; TRBD1 might be the D (5 bases). The chain's CDR3 is CATRERGISEAFF. For the CDR3, the DNA is TGTGCCACCAGGGAAAGGGGCATAAGTGAAGCTTTCTTT.